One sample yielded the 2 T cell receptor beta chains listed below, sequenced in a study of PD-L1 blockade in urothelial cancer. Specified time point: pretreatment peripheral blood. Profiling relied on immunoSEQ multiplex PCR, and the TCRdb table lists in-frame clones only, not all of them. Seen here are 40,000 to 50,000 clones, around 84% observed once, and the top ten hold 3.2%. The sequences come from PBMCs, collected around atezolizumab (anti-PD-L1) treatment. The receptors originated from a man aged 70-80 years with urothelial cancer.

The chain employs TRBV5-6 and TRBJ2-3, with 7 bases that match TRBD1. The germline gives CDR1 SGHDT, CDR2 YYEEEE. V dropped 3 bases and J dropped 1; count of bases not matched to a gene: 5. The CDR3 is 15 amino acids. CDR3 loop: CASSYRGRGTDTQYF. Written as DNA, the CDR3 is TGTGCCAGCAGCTACAGGGGAAGGGGCACAGATACGCAGTATTTT.

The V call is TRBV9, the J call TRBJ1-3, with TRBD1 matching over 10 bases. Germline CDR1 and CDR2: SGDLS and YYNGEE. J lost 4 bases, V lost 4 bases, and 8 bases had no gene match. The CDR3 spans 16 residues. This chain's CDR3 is CASSPRQGASGNTIYF. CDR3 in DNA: TGTGCCAGCAGCCCGAGACAGGGGGCATCGGGAAACACCATATATTTT.